One sample yielded the 32 T cell receptor beta chains listed below, sequenced in a study of blood T cell repertoires in COVID-19. Profiled with immunoSEQ multiplex PCR; TCRdb holds only in-frame clones, not every one. The sample has roughly 440,000 clones, around 88% seen once; the top ten hold around 12%. The sequencing sample was made of peripheral blood. These TCRs come from a woman aged 50 to 60 with COVID-19, enrolled during active disease.

This clone was observed once. The CDR3: CASSFGQTGPTGGYTF. CDR3 bases: TGTGCCAGCAGCTTCGGGCAGACAGGCCCTACGGGTGGCTACACCTTC. This sequence joins TRBV5-4 and TRBJ1-2; a possible D gene is TRBD1 (6 bases). The V and J ends lost 2 bases and 7 bases respectively, with 21 bases between them. This CDR3 contains 16 residues. Germline V gives CDR1 SGHNT, CDR2 YYREEE (reference sequence).

The gene calls are TRBV29-1 and TRBJ1-1; possibly TRBD1 for D (6 bases). CDR3 size: 14 residues. Deletions cut 4 bases from V and 7 bases from J, with 19 bases between. The germline gives CDR1 SQVTM, CDR2 ANQGSEA. CDR3 nucleotides: TGCAGCGTTGCGGGGGGCCCAGCTCTCATTGAAGCTTTCTTT. Protein: CSVAGGPALIEAFF.

The table lists this clone with a few counts. The chain joins TRBV9 to TRBJ1-1, with D perhaps TRBD1 (6 bases). There are 15 residues in the CDR3. V shed 3 bases and J shed 4 bases, with 16 bases lying between them. Germline CDR1 SGDLS, CDR2 YYNGEE. CDR3 in DNA: TGTGCCAGCAGCGCCCAAGCAGGGGAGGGCACTGAAGCTTTCTTT. Translated: CASSAQAGEGTEAFF.

The gene calls are TRBV12-3 or TRBV12-4 and TRBJ2-1; no clear D. The V end lost 2 bases, the J end lost 7 bases, and 9 bases lay between the germline ends. The CDR3 is 13 residues long. CDR3 DNA sequence: TGTGCCAGCAGTTTATACAGAGTGAATGAGCAGTTCTTC. This gives the protein CASSLYRVNEQFF.

The CDR3 sequence: CASSLKRLWHVNSPLHF. CDR3 nucleotides: TGTGCCAGCAGCCTCAAAAGATTATGGCACGTAAATTCACCCCTCCACTTT. The J gene is TRBJ1-6, the V gene TRBV14; no clear D gene. Germline CDR1 is SGHDN and CDR2 is FVKESK. V dropped 4 bases and J dropped 7 bases, with 20 bases sitting between them. The CDR3 is 17 residues long.

This chain joins TRBV19 and TRBJ2-2; D may be TRBD2 (5 bases). The CDR3 covers 14 residues. V gave up 5 bases and J gave up 5 bases, with 12 bases separating them. The germline CDR1 and CDR2 sequences are LNHDA and SQIVND (reference sequence). The CDR3 sequence: CASSVSRGTGELFF. CDR3 bases: TGTGCCAGTAGTGTCTCTCGAGGGACCGGGGAGCTGTTTTTT.

This clone was seen a few times. This chain connects TRBV2 to TRBJ1-6, with 9 bases matching TRBD1. Trimming took 9 bases from V and 10 from J; bases not matched to a gene: 7. CDR3 size: 13 residues. In germline, CDR1 is SNHLY, CDR2 FYNNEI. As DNA, the CDR3 is TGTGCCAGTCGACAGGGGGTAAGCTCACCCCTCCACTTT. Amino acid sequence: CASRQGVSSPLHF.

This rearrangement joins TRBV11-3 to TRBJ1-1, with D tentatively TRBD1 (6 bases). V lost 5 bases and J lost 0, with 19 bases in between. The germline V gene encodes CDR1 SGHNT and CDR2 YENEEA. This CDR3 contains 17 residues. The CDR3 sequence is CASSPGGPGSVNTEAFF. In DNA form, the CDR3 reads TGTGCCAGCAGCCCCGGGGGGCCGGGGTCCGTGAACACTGAAGCTTTCTTT.

V and J are TRBV27 and TRBJ1-1; 7 positions match TRBD1. The germline V gene has CDR1 MNHEY and CDR2 SMNVEV (reference sequence). This CDR3 is 17 amino acids long. J lost 0 bases, V lost 7 bases, and 14 bases had no gene match. The CDR3 loop is CASTQGRGTAMNTEAFF. The DNA for the CDR3 is TGTGCCAGCACCCAGGGCCGTGGGACAGCTATGAACACTGAAGCTTTCTTT.

The V and J genes are TRBV7-6 and TRBJ2-1, with 10 bases identical to TRBD1. The V gene end was trimmed by 5 bases and the J gene end by 8 bases; junction bases not matched to a gene: 12. The CDR3 covers 16 residues. In germline, CDR1 is SGHVS, CDR2 FNYEAQ. CDR3 DNA: TGTGCCAGCAGCCCCCGGGACAGGGGTGTTTCCCATGAGCAGTTCTTC. Its protein is CASSPRDRGVSHEQFF.

The chain is built from TRBV19 and TRBJ2-1, with D uncertain. Germline V gene sequence: CDR1 LNHDA, CDR2 SQIVND (reference sequence). Trimming shortened V by 1 base and J by 9 bases, and 13 bases separated the two germline ends. The CDR3 sequence is 14 residues long. The CDR3 coding sequence is TGTGCCAGTAGTATAGGGCCAGGAAATGCTGAGCAGTTCTTC. Its translation is CASSIGPGNAEQFF.

This chain connects TRBV18 to TRBJ1-1; D gene ambiguous. The CDR3 sequence is 15 residues long. The V end lost 2 bases, the J end lost 4 bases, and 14 bases lay between the germline ends. The V gene's germline CDR1 is KGHSH and CDR2 LQKENI. The CDR3 DNA reads TGTGCCAGCTCACCAGGAGCGGGCCGGGGCACTGAAGCTTTCTTT. Residues: CASSPGAGRGTEAFF.

The chain couples TRBV3-1 (or the pseudogene TRBV3-2) to TRBJ2-3; no definite D call. Germline CDR1 LGHDT, CDR2 YNNKEL (reference sequence). The CDR3 is 14 residues long. The V end lost 0 bases, the J end lost 4 bases, and 8 bases lay between the germline ends. CDR3 nucleotides: TGTGCCAGCAGCCAAGATTGGGCCGCAGATACGCAGTATTTT. It encodes CASSQDWAADTQYF.

This sequence joins TRBV27 and TRBJ1-1, with TRBD1 matching over 7 bases. There are 16 residues in the CDR3. Germline CDR1 MNHEY, CDR2 SMNVEV (reference sequence). The V gene end was trimmed by 7 bases and the J gene end by 11 bases; junction bases not matched to a gene: 22. CDR3 loop: CASIEGASGGRTGAFF. The CDR3 DNA reads as TGTGCCAGCATTGAGGGGGCTTCGGGAGGGCGGACTGGGGCTTTCTTT.

The gene calls are TRBV7-2 and TRBJ2-7; 12 bases are a match to TRBD2. V dropped 1 base and J dropped 5; count of bases not matched to a gene: 3. The V gene's germline CDR1 is SGHTA and CDR2 FQGNSA. The CDR3 spans 15 residues. In nucleotides, the CDR3 is TGTGCCAGCAGCTTAGTTTCTAGCGGGGGGGACGAGCAGTACTTC. Amino acid sequence: CASSLVSSGGDEQYF. Full variable domain (outside the CDR3, taken from reference TRBV7-2 and TRBJ2-7): GAGVSQSPSNKVTEKGKDVELRCDPISGHTALYWYRQSLGQGLEFLIYFQGNSAPDKSGLPSDRFSAERTGGSVSTLTIQRTQQEDSAVYLCASSLVSSGGDEQYFGPGTRLTVT.

This chain connects TRBV20-1 to TRBJ1-4; D possibly corresponds to TRBD1 (5 bases). Trimming shortened V by 3 bases and J by 16 bases, and 12 bases separated the two germline ends. Germline values: CDR1 DFQATT, CDR2 SNEGSKA (reference sequence). The CDR3 has 10 amino acids. The CDR3 DNA reads as TGCAGTGCTAGCCGGGACTTACCGTTTTTT. This translates into CSASRDLPFF.

This sequence joins TRBV9 and TRBJ1-1, with D possibly matching TRBD1 (5 bases). The germline V and J ends were trimmed by 0 bases and 1 base, with 10 bases remaining between them. The V gene's germline CDR1 is SGDLS and CDR2 YYNGEE. CDR3 length: 15 residues. The DNA for the CDR3 is TGTGCCAGCAGCGTAGGTGGTGACAGGAACACTGAAGCTTTCTTT. Translation: CASSVGGDRNTEAFF.

The table lists this clone with a count of one. This sequence joins TRBV2 and TRBJ2-1; 13 positions agree with TRBD2. This CDR3 comprises 15 residues. The ends lost 4 bases at V and 7 bases at J; junction bases unmatched: 4. The germline gives CDR1 SNHLY, CDR2 FYNNEI. CDR3 in amino acids: CASSVGLAGANEQFF. CDR3 DNA sequence: TGTGCCAGCAGTGTCGGACTAGCGGGGGCGAATGAGCAGTTCTTC.

The chain links TRBV15 to TRBJ2-2; D is undetermined. Trimming removed 8 bases from V and 0 bases from J, with 10 bases in between. The CDR3 runs to 14 residues. Germline assignment: CDR1 LNHNV and CDR2 YYDKDF (reference sequence). The CDR3 protein is CATSSGSNTGELFF. The CDR3 region has the DNA TGTGCCACCTCCTCCGGGTCGAACACCGGGGAGCTGTTTTTT. The variable domain in full, completed from reference TRBV15 and TRBJ2-2, reads DAMVIQNPRYQVTQFGKPVTLSCSQTLNHNVMYWYQQKSSQAPKLLFHYYDKDFNNEADTPDNFQSRRPNTSFCFLDIRSPGLGDTAMYLCATSSGSNTGELFFGEGSRLTVL.

The J gene is TRBJ2-3, the V gene TRBV2; 8 nucleotides match TRBD2. Germline loops: CDR1 SNHLY, CDR2 FYNNEI. With 6 bases clipped from V and 2 bases from J, the junction kept 4 bases outside the gene matches. This CDR3 is built from 14 residues. CDR3 loop: CASRGLVPTDTQYF. In nucleotides, the CDR3 is TGTGCCAGCAGGGGACTAGTTCCCACAGATACGCAGTATTTT.

This clone was counted between two and nine times. The chain has TRBV30 and TRBJ1-2, with unresolved D. Germline values: CDR1 GTSNPN, CDR2 SVGIG (reference sequence). The CDR3 totals 14 residues. V lost 0 bases to trimming and J lost 4 bases, with 12 bases between them. CDR3 protein: CAWSVRSTAYGYTF. DNA for the CDR3: TGTGCCTGGAGTGTCCGGAGTACGGCCTATGGCTACACCTTC.

The chain couples TRBV6-6 to TRBJ1-1; D is unclear. Trimming took 2 bases from V and 6 from J, leaving 13 bases between them. This CDR3 has 14 residues. Germline CDR1 is MNHNY and CDR2 is SVGAGI (reference sequence). This CDR3 reads CASSYDLEGAEAFF. Here the CDR3 DNA reads TGTGCCAGCAGTTACGATCTAGAGGGAGCTGAAGCTTTCTTT.

The V and J genes are TRBV29-1 and TRBJ2-2, with D unresolved. The CDR3 has 13 residues. Between the trimmed V and J ends, which lost 4 bases and 3 bases, there was a span of 9 bases. Germline CDR1 reads SQVTM; CDR2 reads ANQGSEA. The CDR3 loop is CSVVGFHTGELFF. CDR3 coding DNA: TGCAGCGTTGTGGGCTTTCACACCGGGGAGCTGTTTTTT.

This chain connects TRBV6-5 to TRBJ2-5, with a possible D match to TRBD2 (5 bases). Germline CDR1 MNHEY, CDR2 SVGAGI. There are 13 residues in the CDR3. V was trimmed by 4 bases and J by 2 bases, leaving 8 bases between them. CDR3 DNA sequence: TGTGCCAGCAGTTCCACTAGGCAAGAGACCCAGTACTTC. This codes for CASSSTRQETQYF.

The chain joins TRBV5-1 to TRBJ2-3, with D perhaps TRBD1 (6 bases). The CDR3 loop spans 15 amino acids. CDR1 and CDR2 (germline): SGHRS, YFSETQ. V was pared by 2 bases and J by 2 bases, with 12 bases between. This CDR3 is CASSFDGQITDTQYF. In DNA, the CDR3 is TGCGCCAGCAGCTTCGACGGACAGATCACAGATACGCAGTATTTT.

This chain connects TRBV3-1 (or the pseudogene TRBV3-2) to TRBJ1-2; 9 bases fit TRBD1. The trim removed 10 bases at V and 2 bases at J, leaving 8 bases unmatched. Germline CDR1 and CDR2: LGHDT and YNNKEL (reference sequence). This CDR3 spans 14 amino acids. The CDR3 bases are TGTGCCACCACTCGGACAGGGGCGAACTATGGCTACACCTTC. Translated, it gives CATTRTGANYGYTF.

This clone has a handful of counts. The V and J genes are TRBV3-1 (or the pseudogene TRBV3-2) and TRBJ2-7; no reliable D call. V shed 1 base and J shed 0 bases, with 7 bases lying between them. CDR1 is LGHDT, CDR2 YNNKEL, per germline (reference sequence). The CDR3 sequence is 14 residues long. DNA of the CDR3: TGTGCCAGCAGCCAAGCACGGAGCTCCTACGAGCAGTACTTC. It encodes CASSQARSSYEQYF.

The chain is built from TRBV5-1 and TRBJ2-2; 9 bases match TRBD2. Germline V gene sequence: CDR1 SGHRS, CDR2 YFSETQ. V was pared by 0 bases and J by 5 bases, with 8 bases of the junction left unmatched. The CDR3 length is 17 residues. The CDR3 spells CASSLAEIAGATGELFF. CDR3 nucleotides: TGCGCCAGCAGCTTGGCCGAGATAGCGGGGGCGACCGGGGAGCTGTTTTTT.

The gene calls are TRBV11-2 and TRBJ1-4; D gene unclear. CDR1 and CDR2 (germline): SGHAT, FQNNGV. Trimming removed 5 bases at V and 7 bases at J, with 20 bases between. The CDR3 spans 16 residues. The CDR3 DNA is TGTGCCAGCAGCCCCAGACCGCCACTGGGAGGTGAAAAACTGTTTTTT. Translation: CASSPRPPLGGEKLFF.

The chain employs TRBV11-2 and TRBJ1-1; weak D call: TRBD1 (6 bases). The CDR3 has 18 amino acids. CDR1 and CDR2 (germline): SGHAT, FQNNGV. V shed 5 bases and J shed 2 bases, with 24 bases lying between them. CDR3 DNA sequence: TGTGCCAGCAGCCAAGTAACAGGGTTTCGGGTACCCAACACTGAAGCTTTCTTT. Its protein is CASSQVTGFRVPNTEAFF.

This clone was recorded once. The J gene is TRBJ2-2, the V gene TRBV2, with 10 nucleotides matching TRBD2. V trimming: 7 bases; J trimming: 4 bases; junction bases outside the gene matches: 9. The CDR3 is 16 residues long. Germline V gives CDR1 SNHLY, CDR2 FYNNEI. CDR3 nucleotides: TGTGCCAGCACTCGGACTAGCGGATTCAGCACCGGGGAGCTGTTTTTT. It specifies CASTRTSGFSTGELFF. The entire variable domain, with the rest obtained from reference TRBV2 and TRBJ2-2, is as follows: EPEVTQTPSHQVTQMGQEVILRCVPISNHLYFYWYRQILGQKVEFLVSFYNNEISEKSEIFDDQFSVERPDGSNFTLKIRSTKLEDSAMYFCASTRTSGFSTGELFFGEGSRLTVL.

In this sample, this clone turned up a few times. The CDR3 nucleotides read TGTGCCAGCAGCTTAGTGGAGGGAAACACCATATATTTT. Translation gives CASSLVEGNTIYF. The chain carries TRBV7-9 and TRBJ1-3, with D uncertain. Per the germline V gene, CDR1 is SEHNR and CDR2 is FQNEAQ (reference sequence). This CDR3 comprises 13 residues. V lost 1 base and J 4 bases, leaving 5 bases between the germline ends.